This T cell receptor (beta chain) derives from a study of shared T cell receptors in the human thymus. V was clipped by 3 bases and J by 1 base; unmatched bases: 8. The CDR3 contains 16 residues. Germline assignment: CDR1 LGHNA and CDR2 YNFKEQ. TCRdb keeps only in-frame clones here, not all; method: immunoSEQ multiplex PCR. The sample lists 700,000 or so clones; 70% to 90% were seen once. These data also formed part of another study, on human thymus T cells. According to that study: The donors were infants in Finland with congenital heart defects, otherwise immunologically healthy.

The sample taken for sequencing was thymocytes. The rearrangement uses TRBV4-2 and TRBJ2-7, with 8 bases aligning to TRBD1. This TCR derives from a girl under two years old with a congenital heart defect. In DNA form, the CDR3 reads TGTGCCAGCAGCCACCTATCCGGGACAGGTTCCTACGAGCAGTACTTC. It is translated as CASSHLSGTGSYEQYF.